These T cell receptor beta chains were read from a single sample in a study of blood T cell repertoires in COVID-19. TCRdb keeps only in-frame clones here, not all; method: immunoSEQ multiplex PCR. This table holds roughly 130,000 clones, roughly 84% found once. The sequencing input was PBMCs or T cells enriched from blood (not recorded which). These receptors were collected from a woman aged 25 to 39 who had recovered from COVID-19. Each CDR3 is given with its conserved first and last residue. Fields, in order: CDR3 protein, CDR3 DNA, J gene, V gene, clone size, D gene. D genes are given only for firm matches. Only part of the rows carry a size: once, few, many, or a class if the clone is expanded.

CASSLSGRGETQYF	TGTGCCAGCAGCTTAAGTGGGCGGGGAGAGACCCAGTACTTC	TRBJ2-5	TRBV7-3	.	.
CASSLGGYRANEAFF	TGCGCCAGCAGCTTGGGCGGGTACAGGGCGAATGAAGCTTTCTTT	TRBJ1-1	TRBV5-1	.	.
CASSSSVYEQYF	TGTGCCAGCAGCTCATCAGTTTACGAGCAGTACTTC	TRBJ2-7	TRBV7-9	.	.
CASSHSLLNTEAFF	TGTGCCAGCAGCCACAGTCTCCTGAACACTGAAGCTTTCTTT	TRBJ1-1	TRBV6-5	.	.
CASSFGQLYYEQYF	TGTGCCAGCAGTTTTGGGCAGCTCTACTACGAGCAGTACTTC	TRBJ2-7	TRBV28	.	.
CASNYPNSYEQYF	TGTGCCAGCAACTACCCAAACTCCTACGAGCAGTACTTC	TRBJ2-7	TRBV7-4	.	.
CASSYRDTYEQYF	TGCGCCAGCAGCTACCGGGACACCTACGAGCAGTACTTC	TRBJ2-7	TRBV5-1	.	.
CAISAGLAGVDEQFF	TGTGCCATCTCCGCGGGACTAGCGGGAGTTGATGAGCAGTTCTTC	TRBJ2-1	TRBV10-3	.	TRBD2
CASTPGLPYEQYF	TGTGCCAGCACTCCGGGTCTTCCTTACGAGCAGTACTTC	TRBJ2-7	TRBV6-5	.	.
CASSYYSDRGQETQYF	TGTGCCAGCAGTTACTATTCGGACAGGGGCCAAGAGACCCAGTACTTC	TRBJ2-5	TRBV6-5	.	TRBD1
CATSDSRTGPHTKLFF	TGTGCCACCAGTGATTCTCGGACAGGCCCACATACGAAACTGTTTTTT	TRBJ1-4	TRBV24-1	.	TRBD1
CSAQQGTSTDTQYF	TGCAGCGCACAACAGGGGACAAGCACAGATACGCAGTATTTT	TRBJ2-3	TRBV29-1	.	TRBD1
CATADRGSEKLFF	TGTGCCACCGCGGACAGGGGAAGTGAAAAACTGTTTTTT	TRBJ1-4	TRBV15	.	TRBD1
CASSGERYSYEQYF	TGTGCCAGCAGTGGCGAGCGGTACTCCTACGAGCAGTACTTC	TRBJ2-7	TRBV2	.	.
CASSLAGGTSGRGETQYF	TGTGCCAGCAGCTTAGCCGGGGGAACTAGCGGGAGAGGAGAGACCCAGTACTTC	TRBJ2-5	TRBV7-2	.	TRBD2
CASSLVLETQYF	TGTGCCAGCAGCTTAGTACTTGAGACCCAGTACTTC	TRBJ2-5	TRBV7-9	.	.
CASSLKGVFAGELFF	TGTGCCAGCAGCTTAAAGGGGGTTTTCGCCGGGGAGCTGTTTTTT	TRBJ2-2	TRBV7-2	.	.
CASSSQGPLYEQYF	TGCGCCAGCAGCTCACAGGGACCCCTGTACGAGCAGTACTTC	TRBJ2-7	TRBV5-1	.	.
CASSLGSGYYEQYF	TGCGCCAGCAGCTTGGGTAGCGGGTACTACGAGCAGTACTTC	TRBJ2-7	TRBV5-1	.	TRBD2
CASSLLESGETQYF	TGTGCCAGCAGCCTCCTGGAAAGCGGAGAGACCCAGTACTTC	TRBJ2-5	TRBV14	.	.
CASSRSGRLSYEQYF	TGTGCCAGCAGTCGTAGCGGGAGGTTATCCTACGAGCAGTACTTC	TRBJ2-7	TRBV27	.	TRBD2
CASSGTGSYSNQPQHF	TGTGCCAGCAGCGGGACAGGGAGCTATAGCAATCAGCCCCAGCATTTT	TRBJ1-5	TRBV28	.	TRBD1
CASSSLGVDTEAFF	TGTGCCAGCAGCTCCCTAGGGGTGGACACTGAAGCTTTCTTT	TRBJ1-1	TRBV7-3	.	.
CSVVTGYNQPQHF	TGCAGCGTGGTGACAGGGTACAATCAGCCCCAGCATTTT	TRBJ1-5	TRBV29-1	.	TRBD1
CASSQPTSGRGDTQYF	TGCGCCAGCAGCCAACCGACTAGCGGGAGGGGAGATACGCAGTATTTT	TRBJ2-3	TRBV4-1	.	TRBD2
CAWSVPFFSNRAEWGEKLFF	TGTGCCTGGAGTGTACCTTTTTTTTCGAACAGGGCAGAATGGGGTGAAAAACTGTTTTTT	TRBJ1-4	TRBV30	.	.
CASSQLAGGGDTQYF	TGTGCCAGCAGCCAGCTAGCGGGAGGTGGGGATACGCAGTATTTT	TRBJ2-3	TRBV3-1/TRBV3-2	.	TRBD2
CASSRGEGRGYTF	TGTGCCAGCAGCCGCGGGGAGGGTCGTGGCTACACCTTC	TRBJ1-2	TRBV7-9	.	.
CSVARGTDTQYF	TGCAGCGTTGCGCGGGGCACAGATACGCAGTATTTT	TRBJ2-3	TRBV29-1	.	.
CASSHHRGSSGNTIYF	TGTGCCAGCAGCCACCACAGAGGGAGTTCTGGAAACACCATATATTTT	TRBJ1-3	TRBV9	.	.
CASRVGQGGNQPQHF	TGTGCCAGTAGGGTCGGACAGGGAGGCAATCAGCCCCAGCATTTT	TRBJ1-5	TRBV19	.	TRBD1
CATSWAASGRPYEQYF	TGTGCCACCAGTTGGGCGGCTAGCGGGAGACCCTACGAGCAGTACTTC	TRBJ2-7	TRBV19	.	TRBD2
CASSFGRADAQYF	TGTGCCAGCAGTTTCGGCAGGGCGGACGCTCAGTACTTC	TRBJ2-4	TRBV28	.	.
CSIGLAGKPLYNEQFF	TGCAGCATTGGACTAGCGGGGAAACCATTGTACAATGAGCAGTTCTTC	TRBJ2-1	TRBV29-1	once	TRBD2
CASSPAPQPRSGLLGNIQYF	TGTGCCAGCAGTCCCGCTCCTCAGCCTAGAAGCGGCCTATTGGGTAACATTCAGTACTTC	TRBJ2-4	TRBV28	.	.
CSVDGGTTGELFF	TGCAGCGTTGACGGGGGAACAACCGGGGAGCTGTTTTTT	TRBJ2-2	TRBV29-1	once	.
CASSLTSNEQFF	TGCGCCAGCAGCTTGACTAGCAATGAGCAGTTCTTC	TRBJ2-1	TRBV5-1	once	.
CAWSVGQGVYGYTF	TGTGCCTGGAGTGTGGGACAGGGGGTATATGGCTACACCTTC	TRBJ1-2	TRBV30	.	TRBD1
CASSQSRESYEQYF	TGCGCCAGCAGTCAAAGCAGGGAATCCTACGAGCAGTACTTC	TRBJ2-7	TRBV23-1	.	.
CASSQGTSGPYNEQFF	TGTGCCAGCAGCCAAGGAACTAGCGGGCCCTACAATGAGCAGTTCTTC	TRBJ2-1	TRBV4-2	.	TRBD2
CASSHHRGTSGRNEQFF	TGTGCCAGCAGCCACCACCGGGGGACTAGCGGGAGGAATGAGCAGTTCTTC	TRBJ2-1	TRBV14	once	TRBD2
CASSLDGETQYF	TGTGCCAGCAGCTTAGACGGGGAGACCCAGTACTTC	TRBJ2-5	TRBV7-2	.	.
CASSLVGLNNEQFF	TGTGCCAGCAGCTTAGTTGGACTAAACAATGAGCAGTTCTTC	TRBJ2-1	TRBV11-3	.	.
CASSSTGDFNSPLHF	TGTGCCAGCTCATCAACAGGGGACTTCAATTCACCCCTCCACTTT	TRBJ1-6	TRBV18	few	TRBD1
CAISVRPRSINTQYF	TGTGCCATCAGTGTGAGGCCCCGGAGCATAAATACGCAGTATTTT	TRBJ2-3	TRBV10-3	.	.
CSANIRLQGSYEQYF	TGCAGCGCCAATATCCGACTACAAGGCTCCTACGAGCAGTACTTC	TRBJ2-7	TRBV29-1	few	.
CASSQLATDTQYF	TGTGCCAGCAGCCAACTAGCCACAGATACGCAGTATTTT	TRBJ2-3	TRBV14	.	.
CASSTGRSGNTIYF	TGCGCCAGCAGCACGGGTCGATCTGGAAACACCATATATTTT	TRBJ1-3	TRBV5-1	.	.
CASRPRTSGRIIRADTQYF	TGTGCCAGCAGACCTCGGACTAGCGGGAGGATAATTCGAGCAGATACGCAGTATTTT	TRBJ2-3	TRBV6-2/TRBV6-3	.	TRBD2
CASSYGADTIYGYTF	TGTGCCAGCAGTTACGGGGCAGACACCATCTATGGCTACACCTTC	TRBJ1-2	TRBV6-2/TRBV6-3	.	.
CASTPGVYPDTQYF	TGTGCCAGCACTCCGGGAGTTTACCCAGATACGCAGTATTTT	TRBJ2-3	TRBV6-5	.	.
CASSQGDRSSYEQYF	TGCGCCAGCAGCCAAGGAGACAGAAGCTCCTACGAGCAGTACTTC	TRBJ2-7	TRBV4-1	.	.
CASRVSADTQYF	TGTGCCAGCAGGGTAAGCGCAGATACGCAGTATTTT	TRBJ2-3	TRBV28	.	.
CASSLLHQPQHF	TGTGCCAGCAGTTTACTCCATCAGCCCCAGCATTTT	TRBJ1-5	TRBV28	.	.
CASSLAGINYGYTF	TGTGCCAGCAGCTTGGCAGGGATTAACTATGGCTACACCTTC	TRBJ1-2	TRBV5-4	.	.
CASSPDIWNEKLFF	TGTGCCAGCAGCCCGGACATATGGAATGAAAAACTGTTTTTT	TRBJ1-4	TRBV28	.	.
CASSEDRVQPQHF	TGTGCCAGCAGTGAGGACAGGGTTCAGCCCCAGCATTTT	TRBJ1-5	TRBV2	.	TRBD1
CASTPDSYFYEQYF	TGTGCCAGCACCCCGGACAGCTACTTCTACGAGCAGTACTTC	TRBJ2-7	TRBV5-8	once	.
CASSLLLGREVDEQFF	TGTGCCAGCAGCTTACTCCTCGGGAGGGAGGTCGATGAGCAGTTCTTC	TRBJ2-1	TRBV13	.	TRBD2